Each of the 10 T cell receptor beta chains below was sequenced from the same sample in a study of cytomegalovirus exposure and HLA in healthy donors. The study ran its PCR with 60 Vbeta and 13 Jbeta primers. Libraries were prepared by immunoSEQ multiplex PCR; TCRdb keeps only in-frame clonotypes and omits some of them. The data show roughly 170,000 clones, with about four fifths seen just once and about 7% held by the top ten. The sample consisted of PBMCs. The receptors derive from a man between 25 and 39 years old in good health and CMV-seropositive.

This clone was observed a handful of times. This chain connects TRBV5-1 to TRBJ1-1; 7 positions agree with TRBD1. The V gene's germline CDR1 is SGHRS and CDR2 YFSETQ. J lost 0 bases, V lost 3 bases, and 5 bases had no gene match. CDR3 length: 15 amino acids. CDR3 protein: CASSSSGTVNTEAFF. The CDR3 nucleotides read TGCGCCAGCAGCTCCTCGGGGACAGTGAACACTGAAGCTTTCTTT. The complete variable domain, with remaining parts taken from reference TRBV5-1 and TRBJ1-1, reads KAGVTQTPRYLIKTRGQQVTLSCSPISGHRSVSWYQQTPGQGLQFLFEYFSETQRNKGNFPGRFSGRQFSNSRSEMNVSTLELGDSALYLCASSSSGTVNTEAFFGQGTRLTVV.

The chain uses TRBV7-2 and TRBJ2-1; 8 nucleotides line up with TRBD2. Germline values: CDR1 SGHTA, CDR2 FQGNSA. Trimming took 4 bases from V and 8 from J; bases not matched to a gene: 4. This CDR3 comprises 13 residues. The CDR3 sequence: CASSSGLADEQFF. The CDR3 DNA reads TGTGCCAGCAGCTCTGGACTAGCTGATGAGCAGTTCTTC.

The chain employs TRBV5-4 and TRBJ2-5; 15 bases are a match to TRBD2. The DNA end is more similar to TRBJ2-7, so the J call may be wrong. The CDR3 has 17 amino acids. CDR1 SGHNT and CDR2 YYREEE come from the germline V gene (reference sequence). The CDR3 region is CASSLGAGTSGRYEQYF. The DNA of the CDR3 is TGTGCCAGCAGCTTGGGCGCCGGGACTAGCGGGAGGTACGAGCAGTACTTC.

V is TRBV5-1 and J is TRBJ2-3; no clear D gene. Germline V gives CDR1 SGHRS, CDR2 YFSETQ. The V end lost 2 bases, the J end lost 6 bases, and 10 bases lay between the germline ends. The CDR3 runs to 13 residues. CDR3 in amino acids: CASSLEVLDTQYF. Here the CDR3 DNA reads TGCGCCAGCAGCTTAGAGGTGCTGGATACGCAGTATTTT. Variable domain in full (rest from reference TRBV5-1 and TRBJ2-3): KAGVTQTPRYLIKTRGQQVTLSCSPISGHRSVSWYQQTPGQGLQFLFEYFSETQRNKGNFPGRFSGRQFSNSRSEMNVSTLELGDSALYLCASSLEVLDTQYFGPGTRLTVL.

The genes are TRBV6-5 and TRBJ2-7; D perhaps matches TRBD1 (5 bases). Germline V gives CDR1 MNHEY, CDR2 SVGAGI. CDR3 length: 13 residues. Trimming shortened V by 7 bases and J by 6 bases, and 16 bases separated the two germline ends. The CDR3 here is CASNYLQGGEQYF. Written as DNA, the CDR3 is TGTGCCAGCAACTATCTTCAGGGCGGCGAGCAGTACTTC.

Of note for this clone: Sequence at one end of the junction differs from germline and may be a read error. J is TRBJ1-5 and V is TRBV10-2, with D maybe TRBD1 (5 bases). Per the germline V gene, CDR1 is WSHSY and CDR2 is SAAADI. The CDR3 runs to 16 residues. CDR3 amino acids: CASSESGGVSSQPQHF. The CDR3 nucleotides are TGCGCCAGCAGTGAGTCGGGGGGGGTTAGCAGTCAGCCCCAGCATTTT.

This clone has just one count. V usage is TRBV4-2 and J usage is TRBJ1-2, with TRBD1 as a possible D gene (5 bases). In germline, CDR1 is LGHNA, CDR2 YNFKEQ. The CDR3 is 16 residues long. The germline V and J ends were trimmed by 2 bases and 3 bases, with 16 bases remaining between them. The CDR3 spells CASSQTGGARDYGYTF. DNA of the CDR3: TGTGCCAGCAGCCAAACGGGCGGGGCGCGGGACTATGGCTACACCTTC.

The genes are TRBV19 and TRBJ1-4; D call uncertain. There are 16 residues in the CDR3. Per the germline V gene, CDR1 is LNHDA and CDR2 is SQIVND (reference sequence). V gave up 4 bases and J gave up 0 bases, with 12 bases separating them. This CDR3 reads CASSNVGAATNEKLFF. DNA for the CDR3: TGTGCCAGTAGTAACGTAGGAGCTGCAACTAATGAAAAACTGTTTTTT.

This clone showed up just a few times. The rearrangement joins TRBV27 to TRBJ2-7, with TRBD1 as a possible D gene (6 bases). V gave up 4 bases and J gave up 5 bases, with 21 bases separating them. This CDR3 spans 16 amino acids. Germline V gene lookup returns CDR1 MNHEY and CDR2 SMNVEV (reference sequence). CDR3 nucleotide sequence: TGTGCCAGCAGTTCCACTTCAACAGGGAATTCTAACGAGCAGTACTTC. The encoded protein is CASSSTSTGNSNEQYF.

The rearrangement joins TRBV9 to TRBJ2-6; a possible D gene is TRBD2 (6 bases). The V gene's germline CDR1 is SGDLS and CDR2 YYNGEE. This CDR3 has 15 amino acids. V dropped 1 base and J dropped 2 bases, with 7 bases sitting between them. Written as DNA, the CDR3 is TGTGCCAGCAGCGTACCGGGGGCTGGGGCCAACGTCCTGACTTTC. Its protein product is CASSVPGAGANVLTF.